One TCR beta chain is described in this entry. This CDR3 is 15 amino acids long. Looked up from germline, CDR1 is SGDLS and CDR2 is YYNGEE. Trimming at V came to 0 bases and at J to 5 bases, leaving 5 bases not matched to a gene. The data belong to a study of control samples from healthy donors and cancer patients. Method: immunoSEQ multiplex PCR; TCRdb's copy keeps in-frame clones and lacks some. The top ten clones hold about 3.5% of a sample with around 130,000 clones, approximately 94% of them seen once. This chain uses TRBV9 with TRBJ2-3, with 8 bases that match TRBD2. The sequence was collected from a man younger than 40 in good health. Specimen: blood. CDR3 sequence reads: CASSVAGGPGDTQYF. The CDR3 region has the DNA TGTGCCAGCAGCGTAGCGGGGGGGCCGGGAGATACGCAGTATTTT.